This is a list of T cell receptor beta chains from one sample in a study of Tregs in tolerant kidney transplant recipients. No cognate antigen is known for these TCRs. Libraries were prepared by immunoSEQ multiplex PCR; TCRdb keeps only in-frame clonotypes and omits some of them. The sample holds tens of thousands of clones, roughly 95% seen once. Material for sequencing was Tregs from blood cultured with allogeneic cells. These receptors were collected from a human donor in good health. The CDR3 runs from the conserved cysteine through the conserved F or W. The D gene is left open where the match is weak. Expanded clones get a size class; other rows say once, few or many, or leave the size out.

j_call v_call clone_size d_call cdr3_nt cdr3_aa
TRBJ1-3 TRBV7-8 NA TRBD1 TGTGCCAGCAGCTCTTTCTTGGACAGGGCAGGCGGAAACACCATATATTTT CASSSFLDRAGGNTIYF
TRBJ1-1 TRBV30 NA NA TGTGCCTGGAGTTGGTTAGGGCAAGAAGCTTTCTTT CAWSWLGQEAFF
TRBJ2-7 TRBV19 NA TRBD2 TGTGCCAGTAGGAACGGGGTGAGCGGGGATATCGGCGAGCAGTACTTC CASRNGVSGDIGEQYF
TRBJ1-3 TRBV12-5 NA NA TGTGCTAGTGGCCATCCCCATAAGGGTGACACCATATATTTT CASGHPHKGDTIYF
TRBJ2-3 TRBV19 NA TRBD2 TGTGCCAGTAGTATGGGAGCGGGAGGGGGAGATACGCAGTATTTT CASSMGAGGGDTQYF
TRBJ2-4 TRBV11-2 NA TRBD1 TGTGCCAGCAGCTTCTCCCCCACAGGGGTAAAAAACATTCAGTACTTC CASSFSPTGVKNIQYF
TRBJ1-1 TRBV5-3 NA NA TGTGCCAGAAGCCGAGGCGGATTCTATATTATATCTGAAGCTTTCTTT CARSRGGFYIISEAFF
TRBJ1-2 TRBV9 NA NA TGTGCCAGCAGGGCCGCCAGTAACTATGGCTACACCTTC CASRAASNYGYTF
TRBJ1-6 TRBV7-9 once NA TGTGCCAGCAGCTTAGCCTACCAGGGCTATAATTCACCCCTCCACTTT CASSLAYQGYNSPLHF
TRBJ2-1 TRBV27 NA NA TGTGCCAGCAGTTTATTCAGGAGATATGAGCAGTTCTTC CASSLFRRYEQFF
TRBJ1-5 TRBV7-5 NA NA TGTGTCAGAGGCCAGAATCAAACAGGGGTAAGGGGTCAGCCCCAGCATTTT CVRGQNQTGVRGQPQHF
TRBJ2-1 TRBV5-1 NA NA TGCGCCAGCAGCTTGGAATGGCCCTACAATGAGCAGTTCTTC CASSLEWPYNEQFF
TRBJ1-1 TRBV21-1 NA NA TGTGCCAGCAGCATTCCTCGGACGAGAGCTGAAGCTTTCTTT CASSIPRTRAEAFF
TRBJ1-2 TRBV7-2 NA TRBD1 TGTGCCAGCAGCTTATCCGACAGGGGTGGCTATGGCTACACCTTC CASSLSDRGGYGYTF
TRBJ2-1 TRBV6-4 NA TRBD2 TGTGCCAGCAGTGACACGGCGGGAGTGGTGGATGAGCAGTTCTTC CASSDTAGVVDEQFF
TRBJ1-1 TRBV29-1 NA NA TGCAGCGCTTCAGACAGGAACACTGAAGCTTTCTTT CSASDRNTEAFF
TRBJ1-3 TRBV5-1 NA NA TGCGCCAGCAGCTTGGGGGGGACATCTATGGGAAACACCATATATTTT CASSLGGTSMGNTIYF
TRBJ1-1 TRBV27 NA TRBD1 TGTGCCAGCAGACTACAGGGGAGGAACACTGAAGCTTTCTTT CASRLQGRNTEAFF
TRBJ1-5 TRBV18 NA NA TGTGCCAGCTCACCACAGGATTTAGGGCCCCAGCATTTT CASSPQDLGPQHF
TRBJ1-6 TRBV11-2 once NA TGTGCCAGCAGCCCCCTCAAGGGGTCACCCCTCCACTTT CASSPLKGSPLHF
TRBJ1-2 TRBV10-1 NA NA TGCGCCAGCAGTGAGTCGCAGAACTATGGCTACACCTTC CASSESQNYGYTF
TRBJ1-3 TRBV10-3 NA NA TGTGCCATCAGTGGTTACAGGGCTGGAAACACCATATATTTT CAISGYRAGNTIYF
TRBJ1-2 TRBV5-1 NA NA TGCGCCAGCAGCTTGGAGCAGGGTTACTATGGCTACACCTTC CASSLEQGYYGYTF
TRBJ1-6 TRBV6-1 NA NA TGTGCCAGGGGATATAATTCACCCCTCCACTTT CARGYNSPLHF
TRBJ1-5 TRBV6-1 NA TRBD1 TGTGCCAGCAGTGAATTGTTGACAGGGAATCAGCCCCAGCATTTT CASSELLTGNQPQHF
TRBJ1-3 TRBV7-2 NA NA TGTGCCAGCAGCTTAGTCAGTGGAAACACCATATATTTT CASSLVSGNTIYF
TRBJ1-2 TRBV6-4 NA TRBD1 TGTGCCAGCAGTGACTCGACCAGGGGGCTGTATGGCTACACCTTC CASSDSTRGLYGYTF